The 3 T cell receptor beta chains below all came from one sample that was sequenced in a study of blood T cell repertoires in COVID-19. Only in-frame clones appear in the TCRdb table, and some are missing; sequencing was by immunoSEQ multiplex PCR. The table lists about 36,000 clones, around four fifths of them singletons. The sequencing input was peripheral blood. These receptors were collected from a man in his forties or fifties with active COVID-19.

J is TRBJ1-4 and V is TRBV7-9, with 9 bases identical to TRBD1. This CDR3 contains 14 residues. Germline V gene data show CDR1 as SEHNR and CDR2 as FQNEAQ (reference sequence). The junction had 5 bases not matched to a gene; V was cut back by 5 bases and J by 7 bases. DNA for the CDR3: TGTGCCAGCAGCAAGGGACAGGGTCCTGAAAAACTGTTTTTT. It codes for CASSKGQGPEKLFF.

J is TRBJ1-3 and V is TRBV5-1, with D uncertain. The CDR3 totals 16 residues. Germline-derived CDR1 and CDR2 are SGHRS and YFSETQ. V was clipped by 4 bases and J by 2 bases, with 16 bases between them. CDR3 residues: CASSPLTIVAGNTIYF. The CDR3, as DNA: TGCGCCAGCAGCCCGTTGACTATCGTAGCTGGAAACACCATATATTTT.

The V and J genes are TRBV19 and TRBJ1-4; the D is unclear. V was shortened by 5 bases and J by 1 base, with 11 bases between the two germline ends. This CDR3 has 15 residues. Germline V gene lookup returns CDR1 LNHDA and CDR2 SQIVND (reference sequence). CDR3 sequence (DNA): TGTGCCAGTAGTCCCTCAGGAGGAACTAATGAAAAACTGTTTTTT. Amino acids: CASSPSGGTNEKLFF.